The rows below give T cell receptor beta chains drawn from one sample of a study of blood T cells in healthy people across ages. TCRdb ran MiXCR on the 5' RACE reads and lists one entry per CDR3 protein. The table lists roughly 730,000 distinct CDR3 sequences, more than 50% of them singletons. Sequenced material: blood. The origin of the receptors is a man aged 35-49 years in good health. The CDR3 runs from the conserved cysteine through the conserved F or W. Fields, in order: V gene, D gene, clone size, J gene, CDR3 DNA, CDR3 protein. A D gene is named only where the DNA matches it firmly. Clone size is stated in some rows and not others, as once, few, many or a class when expanded.

>TRBV27|NA|NA|TRBJ2-5
TGTGCCAGCAATCAACACGGGGGTCGTGAGACCCAGTACTTC
CASNQHGGRETQYF
>TRBV29-1|NA|few|TRBJ2-3
TGCAGCGTTACCAAAGATACGCAGTATTTT
CSVTKDTQYF
>TRBV12-3/TRBV12-4|TRBD2|NA|TRBJ2-1
TGTGCCAGCAGTTTACAAGCGGGAGGGCCATGGGAGCAGTTCTTC
CASSLQAGGPWEQFF
>TRBV28|NA|NA|TRBJ2-2
TGTGCCACCCAGGACGGAACGAACACCGGGGAGCTGTTTTTT
CATQDGTNTGELFF
>TRBV6-1|NA|few|TRBJ2-3
TGTGCCAGCAGTAGCCGTACTAGCCGTCATGCTGGCACAGATACGCAGTATTTT
CASSSRTSRHAGTDTQYF
>TRBV5-4|NA|NA|TRBJ2-3
TGTGCCAGCAGCTTGGACGCGGACCTTAGCACAGATACGCAGTATTTT
CASSLDADLSTDTQYF
>TRBV20-1|TRBD1|NA|TRBJ2-7
TGCAGTGCTAGAGATCAACAGGGGGGCTCCTACGAGCAGTACTTC
CSARDQQGGSYEQYF
>TRBV10-3|TRBD1|NA|TRBJ1-1
TGTGCCATCAGTGTAACAGGGGGGAACACTGAAGCTTTCTTT
CAISVTGGNTEAFF
>TRBV20-1|TRBD1|NA|TRBJ1-6
TGCAGTGCTAGACCCCCGGGACAGGCGGATTCACCCCTCCACTTT
CSARPPGQADSPLHF
>TRBV28|TRBD2|NA|TRBJ2-7
TGTGTCAGCAGTTCCGAGGCGGGAGGGTTCTACGAGCAGTACTTC
CVSSSEAGGFYEQYF
>TRBV5-5|TRBD2|NA|TRBJ2-5
TGTGCCAGCCGGGACTACAGACCCCAAGAGACCCAGTACTTC
CASRDYRPQETQYF
>TRBV20-1|NA|NA|TRBJ1-2
TGCAGTGCTACGTGGTCCGGAGGCTACACCTTC
CSATWSGGYTF
>TRBV6-1|NA|NA|TRBJ2-3
TGTGCCACGGCGATATTGGGACGCACAGATACGCAGTATTTT
CATAILGRTDTQYF
>TRBV7-9|NA|NA|TRBJ2-1
TGTGCCAGCAGTTACTTTTACAATGAGCAGTTCTTT
CASSYFYNEQFF
>TRBV7-9|TRBD1|NA|TRBJ2-7
TGTGCCAGCAGCGGTGCCGCCGGGACAGACTACGAGCAGTACTTC
CASSGAAGTDYEQYF
>TRBV6-1|NA|NA|TRBJ2-7
TGTGCCAGCAGTGGTCGCAGGACGGGCTACGAGCAGTACTTC
CASSGRRTGYEQYF
>TRBV20-1|NA|NA|TRBJ2-1
TGCAGTGCTCTAGGCGGTAACAATGAGCAGTTCTTC
CSALGGNNEQFF
>TRBV12-3/TRBV12-4|NA|NA|TRBJ1-1
TGTGCCAGCAGTCCCATTGGAGTTGTAAACACTGAAGCTTTCTTT
CASSPIGVVNTEAFF
>TRBV28|TRBD2|NA|TRBJ2-3
TGTGCCAGCCGCCTCAGCGGGGGCACAGATACGCAGTATTTT
CASRLSGGTDTQYF
>TRBV24-1|TRBD1|NA|TRBJ1-5
TGTGCCACCAGTGCGACAGGGAATGTGGGAAATCAGCCCCAGCATTTT
CATSATGNVGNQPQHF
>TRBV5-1|NA|few|TRBJ2-3
TGCGCCAGCAGCTTGGAATCTTCTAGCACAGATACGCAGTATTTT
CASSLESSSTDTQYF
>TRBV30|NA|NA|TRBJ2-1
TGTGCCTGGAGTCAGGGGGGATCCTACAATGAGCAGTTCTTC
CAWSQGGSYNEQFF
>TRBV12-3/TRBV12-4|NA|NA|TRBJ1-2
TGTGCCAGCAGAGACACAGGGAACTATGGCTACACCTTC
CASRDTGNYGYTF
>TRBV12-3/TRBV12-4|TRBD2|NA|TRBJ2-1
TGTGCCAGCAGTTTGGGACTAGCGGGGGTCAGTGAGCAGTTCTTC
CASSLGLAGVSEQFF
>TRBV19|NA|NA|TRBJ1-2
TGTGCCAGTAGTATAGTCGGGTTGGACTATGGCTACACCTTC
CASSIVGLDYGYTF
>TRBV7-6|NA|NA|TRBJ2-7
TGTGCCAGCAGCTCGACGAGCGGCCCGCTATCCTACGAGCAGTACTTC
CASSSTSGPLSYEQYF
>TRBV7-3|NA|NA|TRBJ1-6
TGTGCCAGCAGAACGGGGCCACCTAATTCACCCCTCCACTTT
CASRTGPPNSPLHF
>TRBV12-3/TRBV12-4|NA|few|TRBJ1-4
TGTGCCAGCAGTTTGCTGGGGCTGGGTAATGAAAAACTGTTTTTT
CASSLLGLGNEKLFF
>TRBV4-1|NA|NA|TRBJ2-3
TGCGCCAGCCGGGGAAGGGAGGATACGCAGTATTTT
CASRGREDTQYF
>TRBV5-1|NA|NA|TRBJ2-2
TGCGCCAGCAGCTTGGCAGGGGACCCCACCGGGGAGCTGTTTTTT
CASSLAGDPTGELFF
>TRBV12-3/TRBV12-4|TRBD2|NA|TRBJ2-5
TGTGCCAGCAGCATCAAACTAGCGGGGGAAGAGACCCAGTACTTC
CASSIKLAGEETQYF
>TRBV5-4|NA|NA|TRBJ2-7
TGTGCCAGCAGCACCCAGGACAGCGTTCCCTCCTACGAGCAGTACTTC
CASSTQDSVPSYEQYF
>TRBV12-3/TRBV12-4|NA|NA|TRBJ2-7
TGTGCCAGCAGTTCCGGACACATCGGCGCGGGTTACGAGCAGTACTTC
CASSSGHIGAGYEQYF
>TRBV20-1|TRBD2|few|TRBJ2-3
TGCAGTGCTAGAGACTCCTCGGGACTAGTCACCATAAATACGCAGTATTTT
CSARDSSGLVTINTQYF
>TRBV12-3/TRBV12-4|NA|NA|TRBJ2-1
TGTGCCAGCAGCCCCGGGTGGCTCCCCTACAATGAGCAGTTCTTC
CASSPGWLPYNEQFF
>TRBV7-9|TRBD1|NA|TRBJ1-4
TGTGCCAGCAGTGACAGGGGGGATGAAAAACTGTTTTTT
CASSDRGDEKLFF
>TRBV9|TRBD1|NA|TRBJ2-5
TGTGCCCGCAGTCCCTTGGACAGGGCTGGAGAGACCCAGTACTTC
CARSPLDRAGETQYF
>TRBV29-1|NA|few|TRBJ1-2
TGCAGCGTTGAAGATAAGCCATACTATGGCTACACCTTC
CSVEDKPYYGYTF
>TRBV27|TRBD1|NA|TRBJ2-3
TGTGCCAGCAGTCGACGGACAGGCTCCACCACAGATACGCAGTATTTT
CASSRRTGSTTDTQYF
>TRBV6-6|NA|NA|TRBJ1-2
TGTCCCAGCAGTGACTCGAGTGAAGGGAATGGCTACACCTTC
CPSSDSSEGNGYTF
>TRBV10-3|TRBD2|NA|TRBJ2-5
TGTGCCATCAGGGCGGGGGATTTGGAGACCCAGTACTTC
CAIRAGDLETQYF
>TRBV20-1|NA|many|TRBJ2-6
TGCAGTGCAACACCAACAGTCTCTGGGGCCAACGTCCTGACTTTC
CSATPTVSGANVLTF
>TRBV12-3/TRBV12-4|NA|few|TRBJ1-2
TGTGCCAGCAGTTTGCTTCCGGACCGAGCTAACTATGGCTACACCTTC
CASSLLPDRANYGYTF
>TRBV10-3|NA|NA|TRBJ2-7
TGTGCCTCCGGGTTAGCCGTCGCCTACGAGCAGTACTTC
CASGLAVAYEQYF
>TRBV27|TRBD2|NA|TRBJ2-4
TGTGCCAGCAGTAACAACGCCCCAACCCGGGACTACTCGGGGGAGCAGTACTTC
CASSNNAPTRDYSGEQYF
>TRBV4-2|TRBD1|NA|TRBJ1-1
TGTGCCAGCAGCCAAAGGGGGACAGGGGCCCGCTCGGGGGCTTTCTTT
CASSQRGTGARSGAFF
>TRBV7-2|TRBD2|few|TRBJ2-3
TGTGCCAGCAGCTTCCAGACTAGCGGCACAGATACGCAGTATTTT
CASSFQTSGTDTQYF